Described below is a single TCR beta chain sequence and its context. This sample is part of a study of T cell responses to AZD1222 COVID-19 vaccine. V was cut by 7 bases and J by 7 bases, with 8 bases left in between. The CDR3 contains 12 residues. Germline loops: CDR1 MNHEY, CDR2 SVGAGI. Using immunoSEQ multiplex PCR, the repertoire was profiled, and TCRdb retains in-frame clones only, with some absent. The sample has 80,000 or so clones; 75% to 95% are singletons. The gene calls are TRBV6-5 and TRBJ1-6; D is ambiguous. The source of this sequence is an adult in good health. Specimen: peripheral blood, collected on day 0 of MenACWY control vaccination. This CDR3 is CASTTVNSPLHF. CDR3 sequence (DNA): TGTGCCAGCACCACCGTCAATTCACCCCTCCACTTT.